This TCR beta chain was captured by sequencing in a study of cytotoxic CD8 clonotypes in ibrutinib-treated CLL. About the study: Following treatment for a median roughly 13 months, range 6 to 36, response samples were then taken. Study observations and caveats: Clonotypes that were public were uncommon, and they contracted or stayed stable on treatment. The study found baseline clonality above age-matched healthy donors, tracking circulating CD8+ T-cell counts.

The TCR beta libraries used 2 to 2.5 micrograms of genomic DNA that came from cryopreserved PBMCs. Produced via immunoSEQ multiplex PCR; TCRdb's table is partial and in-frame only. Among about 120,000 clones listed, about 58% were seen once. Concerning this clone itself: Its antigen is still unknown.

The specimen was PBMCs, collected after 24 months of ibrutinib treatment. This TCR was recovered from a human donor with chronic lymphocytic leukemia.

CDR3 sequence: CASSTSGTGRNEQFF. Written as DNA, the CDR3 is TGTGCCAGCAGTACCTCCGGGACAGGGAGGAATGAGCAGTTCTTC. The chain is built from TRBV25-1 and TRBJ2-1; TRBD1 matches at 9 bases. The V gene end was trimmed by 5 bases and the J gene end by 7 bases; junction bases not matched to a gene: 9. The length of the CDR3 is 15 residues. The germline CDR1 and CDR2 sequences are MGHDK and SYGVNS.